The rows below give T cell receptor beta chains drawn from one sample of a study of blood T cell repertoires in COVID-19. Produced via immunoSEQ multiplex PCR; TCRdb's table is partial and in-frame only. The table lists approximately 240,000 clones, roughly 80% of them singletons. Material: peripheral blood. The receptors derive from a woman between 40 and 50 years old with active or convalescent COVID-19. CDR3s include the opening cysteine and the closing phenylalanine or tryptophan. A D gene is named only where the DNA matches it firmly. Rows may omit the clone size; those that give it use once, few, many or a size class.

abundance: NA
d_gene: TRBD1
v_gene: TRBV27
len: 14
j_gene: TRBJ2-3
CDR3aa: CASSTGQVRDTQYF
CDR3nt: TGTGCCAGCAGTACGGGACAGGTCAGAGATACGCAGTATTTT

abundance: once
d_gene: NA
v_gene: TRBV19
len: 15
j_gene: TRBJ1-4
CDR3aa: CASSITGGPNEKLFF
CDR3nt: TGTGCCAGTAGTATTACGGGGGGCCCTAATGAAAAACTGTTTTTT

abundance: NA
d_gene: NA
v_gene: TRBV5-1
len: 12
j_gene: TRBJ2-3
CDR3aa: CASSSSTDTQYF
CDR3nt: TGCGCCAGCAGCTCGTCCACAGATACGCAGTATTTT

abundance: NA
d_gene: NA
v_gene: TRBV5-4
len: 16
j_gene: TRBJ2-5
CDR3aa: CASSPGSVIVQETQYF
CDR3nt: TGTGCCAGCAGCCCGGGGTCCGTTATTGTCCAAGAGACCCAGTACTTC

abundance: NA
d_gene: NA
v_gene: TRBV3-1/TRBV3-2
len: 13
j_gene: TRBJ1-2
CDR3aa: CASSHDGMGGYTF
CDR3nt: TGTGCCAGCAGCCACGACGGGATGGGTGGCTACACCTTC

abundance: NA
d_gene: TRBD1
v_gene: TRBV4-1
len: 15
j_gene: TRBJ2-5
CDR3aa: CASSQDRVGQETQYF
CDR3nt: TGCGCCAGCAGCCAGGACAGGGTGGGCCAAGAGACCCAGTACTTC

abundance: NA
d_gene: TRBD1
v_gene: TRBV28
len: 14
j_gene: TRBJ1-2
CDR3aa: CASSGAGTVYGYTF
CDR3nt: TGTGCCAGCAGTGGAGCCGGGACAGTCTATGGCTACACCTTC

abundance: NA
d_gene: NA
v_gene: TRBV5-5
len: 17
j_gene: TRBJ1-2
CDR3aa: CASSLETVSSRNYGYTF
CDR3nt: TGTGCCAGCAGCTTGGAGACAGTCTCTTCCCGTAACTATGGCTACACCTTC

abundance: NA
d_gene: TRBD2
v_gene: TRBV11-2
len: 16
j_gene: TRBJ2-1
CDR3aa: CASRRHSGPTYNEQFF
CDR3nt: TGTGCCAGCAGACGCCATAGCGGGCCGACCTACAATGAGCAGTTCTTC

abundance: once
d_gene: NA
v_gene: TRBV10-3
len: 11
j_gene: TRBJ1-3
CDR3aa: CAIRTTAPIYF
CDR3nt: TGTGCCATCCGAACGACAGCCCCCATATATTTT

abundance: NA
d_gene: TRBD1
v_gene: TRBV4-1
len: 14
j_gene: TRBJ2-5
CDR3aa: CASRPGQGDETQYF
CDR3nt: TGCGCCAGCAGACCCGGACAGGGTGACGAGACCCAGTACTTC

abundance: NA
d_gene: NA
v_gene: TRBV6-1
len: 16
j_gene: TRBJ2-2
CDR3aa: CASSENPRGNTGELFF
CDR3nt: TGTGCCAGCAGTGAAAATCCCCGAGGGAACACCGGGGAGCTGTTTTTT

abundance: NA
d_gene: NA
v_gene: TRBV28
len: 15
j_gene: TRBJ1-5
CDR3aa: CASSSPTNSNQPQHF
CDR3nt: TGTGCCAGCAGTTCGCCAACTAATAGCAATCAGCCCCAGCATTTT

abundance: NA
d_gene: TRBD1
v_gene: TRBV20-1
len: 11
j_gene: TRBJ2-1
CDR3aa: CSANLQGGNFF
CDR3nt: TGCAGTGCTAACCTACAGGGGGGAAATTTCTTC

abundance: NA
d_gene: TRBD1
v_gene: TRBV7-9
len: 16
j_gene: TRBJ1-6
CDR3aa: CASSLAPGQGNSPLHF
CDR3nt: TGTGCCAGCAGCTTAGCCCCGGGACAGGGGAATTCACCCCTCCACTTT

abundance: NA
d_gene: TRBD1
v_gene: TRBV5-5
len: 20
j_gene: TRBJ1-1
CDR3aa: CASSLHGQGGLKPMNTEAFF
CDR3nt: TGTGCCAGCAGCTTGCACGGACAGGGGGGCCTAAAACCGATGAACACTGAAGCTTTCTTT

abundance: NA
d_gene: NA
v_gene: TRBV28
len: 13
j_gene: TRBJ1-2
CDR3aa: CASSEGVLTGYTF
CDR3nt: TGTGCCAGCAGCGAAGGGGTTCTGACTGGCTACACCTTC

abundance: NA
d_gene: TRBD1
v_gene: TRBV2
len: 15
j_gene: TRBJ1-2
CDR3aa: CASSPGTGGWYGYTF
CDR3nt: TGTGCCAGCAGTCCCGGGACAGGGGGCTGGTATGGCTACACCTTC

abundance: NA
d_gene: TRBD1
v_gene: TRBV30
len: 13
j_gene: TRBJ2-2
CDR3aa: CAWTHRGAGELFF
CDR3nt: TGTGCCTGGACTCACAGGGGGGCCGGGGAGCTGTTTTTT

abundance: NA
d_gene: NA
v_gene: TRBV27
len: 15
j_gene: TRBJ1-5
CDR3aa: CASSLTEPSNQPQHF
CDR3nt: TGTGCCAGCAGCCTCACAGAGCCTAGCAATCAGCCCCAGCATTTT

abundance: NA
d_gene: TRBD1
v_gene: TRBV10-1
len: 14
j_gene: TRBJ1-2
CDR3aa: CASSESRDRGRHTF
CDR3nt: TGCGCCAGCAGTGAGTCCCGGGACAGGGGGCGACACACCTTC

abundance: NA
d_gene: TRBD1
v_gene: TRBV6-5
len: 14
j_gene: TRBJ1-2
CDR3aa: CASTPERGLDGYTF
CDR3nt: TGTGCCAGCACCCCCGAGAGGGGGCTGGATGGCTACACCTTC

abundance: NA
d_gene: TRBD1
v_gene: TRBV10-1
len: 14
j_gene: TRBJ1-1
CDR3aa: CASRGQQWYTEAFF
CDR3nt: TGCGCCAGCAGGGGACAGCAGTGGTACACTGAAGCTTTCTTT

abundance: NA
d_gene: TRBD2
v_gene: TRBV7-2
len: 15
j_gene: TRBJ2-1
CDR3aa: CASSLVGTSGNEQFF
CDR3nt: TGTGCCAGCAGCTTAGTGGGGACTAGCGGGAATGAGCAGTTCTTC

abundance: NA
d_gene: TRBD1
v_gene: TRBV30
len: 15
j_gene: TRBJ1-2
CDR3aa: CAWSRGQGVDYGYTF
CDR3nt: TGTGCCTGGAGTAGAGGACAGGGGGTAGACTATGGCTACACCTTC

abundance: NA
d_gene: TRBD1
v_gene: TRBV28
len: 15
j_gene: TRBJ2-3
CDR3aa: CASSYLQGLGDTQYF
CDR3nt: TGTGCCAGCAGTTACTTACAGGGGTTGGGAGATACGCAGTATTTT

abundance: once
d_gene: NA
v_gene: TRBV5-4
len: 15
j_gene: TRBJ2-5
CDR3aa: CASSLAQARGETQYF
CDR3nt: TGTGCCAGCAGCTTGGCTCAGGCCCGAGGGGAGACCCAGTACTTC

abundance: NA
d_gene: NA
v_gene: TRBV1
len: 18
j_gene: TRBJ2-2
CDR3aa: CTSSQHLAGGPNTGELFF
CDR3nt: TGCACCAGCAGCCAGCACCTAGCGGGGGGACCGAACACCGGGGAGCTGTTTTTT

abundance: NA
d_gene: NA
v_gene: TRBV19
len: 14
j_gene: TRBJ1-1
CDR3aa: CASSPAAMNTEAFF
CDR3nt: TGTGCCAGTAGTCCGGCAGCGATGAACACTGAAGCTTTCTTT

abundance: once
d_gene: TRBD1
v_gene: TRBV19
len: 14
j_gene: TRBJ2-2
CDR3aa: CASTLDRFTGELFF
CDR3nt: TGTGCCAGTACCCTGGACAGGTTCACCGGGGAGCTGTTTTTT

abundance: NA
d_gene: NA
v_gene: TRBV28
len: 12
j_gene: TRBJ1-2
CDR3aa: CASKGPNYGYTF
CDR3nt: TGTGCAAGCAAGGGGCCTAACTATGGCTACACCTTC

abundance: NA
d_gene: TRBD2
v_gene: TRBV28
len: 14
j_gene: TRBJ2-1
CDR3aa: CASSLGLASNEQFF
CDR3nt: TGTGCCAGCAGTTTAGGACTAGCGTCAAATGAGCAGTTCTTC

abundance: NA
d_gene: NA
v_gene: TRBV19
len: 12
j_gene: TRBJ1-2
CDR3aa: CASSTRHGGYTF
CDR3nt: TGTGCCAGTAGTACCCGTCATGGCGGCTACACCTTC

abundance: NA
d_gene: NA
v_gene: TRBV5-1
len: 14
j_gene: TRBJ1-6
CDR3aa: CASSPTTGNSPLHF
CDR3nt: TGCGCCAGCAGCCCAACAACAGGGAATTCACCCCTCCACTTT

abundance: NA
d_gene: TRBD1
v_gene: TRBV11-2
len: 13
j_gene: TRBJ1-1
CDR3aa: CASSYDRGGEAFF
CDR3nt: TGTGCCAGCAGCTATGACAGGGGGGGGGAAGCTTTCTTT

abundance: NA
d_gene: TRBD1
v_gene: TRBV10-3
len: 14
j_gene: TRBJ1-2
CDR3aa: CAISLGQSAYGYTF
CDR3nt: TGTGCCATCAGTTTGGGACAGTCTGCCTATGGCTACACCTTC

abundance: once
d_gene: TRBD2
v_gene: TRBV9
len: 15
j_gene: TRBJ2-3
CDR3aa: CASSSDGGGSDTQYF
CDR3nt: TGTGCCAGCAGCTCAGATGGCGGGGGATCAGATACGCAGTATTTT

abundance: NA
d_gene: NA
v_gene: TRBV29-1
len: 12
j_gene: TRBJ2-7
CDR3aa: CSVVYEGYEQYF
CDR3nt: TGCAGCGTTGTTTACGAGGGCTACGAGCAGTACTTC

abundance: NA
d_gene: TRBD1
v_gene: TRBV13
len: 14
j_gene: TRBJ1-2
CDR3aa: CASSMDRGNYGYTF
CDR3nt: TGTGCCAGCAGCATGGACAGGGGGAACTATGGCTACACCTTC

abundance: NA
d_gene: NA
v_gene: TRBV10-3
len: 13
j_gene: TRBJ1-2
CDR3aa: CAISESQGYGYTF
CDR3nt: TGTGCCATCAGTGAGTCCCAGGGCTATGGCTACACCTTC

abundance: NA
d_gene: NA
v_gene: TRBV28
len: 14
j_gene: TRBJ1-5
CDR3aa: CASSSPPRGQPQHF
CDR3nt: TGTGCCAGCAGTTCCCCTCCGCGAGGCCAGCCCCAGCATTTT

abundance: NA
d_gene: TRBD2
v_gene: TRBV19
len: 16
j_gene: TRBJ2-1
CDR3aa: CATTRTSGGHYNEQFF
CDR3nt: TGTGCCACCACAAGGACTAGCGGGGGACACTACAATGAGCAGTTCTTC

abundance: many
d_gene: NA
v_gene: TRBV2
len: 14
j_gene: TRBJ1-2
CDR3aa: CASSDFGGWRGYTF
CDR3nt: TGTGCCAGCAGTGACTTTGGAGGGTGGCGTGGCTACACCTTC

abundance: NA
d_gene: TRBD1
v_gene: TRBV6-4
len: 14
j_gene: TRBJ1-2
CDR3aa: CASSDGTGGNGYTF
CDR3nt: TGTGCCAGCAGTGACGGGACAGGGGGAAATGGCTACACCTTC

abundance: once
d_gene: NA
v_gene: TRBV28
len: 15
j_gene: TRBJ2-5
CDR3aa: CASSSQGSYQETQYF
CDR3nt: TGTGCCAGCAGTTCCCAGGGGTCATACCAAGAGACCCAGTACTTC

abundance: NA
d_gene: TRBD1
v_gene: TRBV27
len: 14
j_gene: TRBJ2-1
CDR3aa: CASSPGTGGNEQFF
CDR3nt: TGTGCCAGCAGTCCTGGGACAGGGGGTAATGAGCAGTTCTTC

abundance: NA
d_gene: TRBD2
v_gene: TRBV3-1/TRBV3-2
len: 17
j_gene: TRBJ2-1
CDR3aa: CASSSVGRGGFYNEQFF
CDR3nt: TGTGCCAGCAGCTCGGTTGGGCGGGGGGGCTTCTACAATGAGCAGTTCTTC

abundance: NA
d_gene: NA
v_gene: TRBV28
len: 13
j_gene: TRBJ1-1
CDR3aa: CATFQRAPTEAFF
CDR3nt: TGTGCCACCTTCCAGAGGGCTCCCACTGAAGCTTTCTTT

abundance: NA
d_gene: TRBD2
v_gene: TRBV7-3
len: 14
j_gene: TRBJ2-1
CDR3aa: CASSFGGAMDEQFF
CDR3nt: TGTGCCAGCAGCTTCGGGGGGGCCATGGATGAGCAGTTCTTC